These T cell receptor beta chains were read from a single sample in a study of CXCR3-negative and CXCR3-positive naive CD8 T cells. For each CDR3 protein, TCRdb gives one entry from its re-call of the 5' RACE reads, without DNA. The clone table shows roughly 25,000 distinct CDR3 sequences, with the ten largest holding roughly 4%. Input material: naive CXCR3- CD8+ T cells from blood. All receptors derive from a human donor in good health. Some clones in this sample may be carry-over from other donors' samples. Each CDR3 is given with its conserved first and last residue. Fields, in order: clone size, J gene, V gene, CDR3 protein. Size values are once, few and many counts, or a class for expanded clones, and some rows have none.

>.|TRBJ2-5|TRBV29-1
CSVASGPQETQYF
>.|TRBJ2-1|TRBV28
CASSLVPYNEQFF
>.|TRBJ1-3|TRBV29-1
CSVDEADTIYF
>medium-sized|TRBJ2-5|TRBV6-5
CASSGFVSQETQYF
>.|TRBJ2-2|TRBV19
CASSIGGATGELFF
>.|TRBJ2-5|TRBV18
CASSPKDRGAQETQYF
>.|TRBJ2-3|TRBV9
CASSVYPIDTDTQYF
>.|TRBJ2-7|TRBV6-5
CASRRGTGLNEQYF
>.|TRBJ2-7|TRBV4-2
CASSQGLAGGPEEQYF
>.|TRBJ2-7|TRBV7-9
CASSPPGGNEQYF
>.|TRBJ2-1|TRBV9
CASSVGPKGSYNEQFF